Below are 11 T cell receptor beta chains sequenced from a single sample in a study of Graves' ophthalmopathy and Graves' hyperthyroidism (dated by TCRdb to the late 2010s). These reads were obtained on an Illumina HiSeq 2000. TCR beta CDR3 regions were amplified from RNA transcripts for repertoire sequencing. The first round of RT-PCR was done with HTBI primers and the Qiagen OneStep RT-PCR kit, and was followed by a second round of multiplex PCR, then size selection and purification. TCRdb reanalyzed the raw reads on its own, using fastp at Q25 for trimming and MiXCR for clone calling, and kept in-frame beta chains. Every entry covers one CDR3 protein and lists the most common genes and DNA from its rows. Present in this sample are nearly 400,000 distinct CDR3 sequences, 18% of which were seen just once. About 1.6% of the sample is taken by the ten largest. Sequencing was performed on peripheral blood. The receptors come from a woman aged 18-35 years with Graves' ophthalmopathy. Donor details come from another sample of the same person, matched by shared clones.

This clonotype was observed many times. V usage is TRBV12-3 or TRBV12-4 and J usage is TRBJ2-4, with TRBD1 matching 12 bases. The CDR3 covers 17 residues. The J segment lost 2 bases and the V segment lost 8 bases, leaving 10 bases of the junction unmatched. The CDR3 reads CASRGGGQGATKNIQYF. In DNA, the CDR3 is TGTGCCAGCCGGGGTGGGGGACAGGGGGCTACCAAAAACATTCAGTACTTC.

The chain recombines TRBV6-5 with TRBJ1-3; the match to TRBD1 covers 7 bases. In germline, CDR1 is MNHEY, CDR2 SVGAGI. V trimming: 2 bases; J trimming: 8 bases; junction bases outside the gene matches: 6. The CDR3 is 14 residues long. CDR3 nucleotide sequence: TGTGCCAGCAGTTACCATTGGGACAGCCACACCATATATTTT. Translating gives CASSYHWDSHTIYF.

The chain is built from TRBV6-2 or TRBV6-3 and TRBJ2-7, with 15 bases that match TRBD2. There are 17 residues in the CDR3. Germline V gene sequence: CDR1 MNHEY, CDR2 SVGEGT. J was trimmed by 3 bases and V by 5 bases; bases with no gene match: 8. CDR3 coding DNA: TGTGCCAGCAGTCGCCTGGGGACTAGCGGGGGGTTCTACGAGCAGTACTTC. Its protein product is CASSRLGTSGGFYEQYF.

This clonotype was found many times. The gene calls are TRBV6-2 or TRBV6-3 and TRBJ2-7; TRBD2 matches 11 bases. Per the germline V gene, CDR1 is MNHEY and CDR2 is SVGEGT. V shed 5 bases, J shed 4 bases, and the junction held 7 bases outside the gene matches. CDR3 length equals 15 residues. The CDR3 region has the DNA TGTGCCAGCAGTACTAGCGGGAGCCCCAATTACGAGCAGTACTTC. Its translation is CASSTSGSPNYEQYF.

V usage is TRBV20-1 and J usage is TRBJ1-1; D unresolved. V gave up 4 bases and J gave up 8 bases, with 14 bases separating them. This CDR3 has 12 residues. Per germline, CDR1 DFQATT and CDR2 SNEGSKA (reference sequence). The CDR3 is CSANPDGPEAFF. In DNA, the CDR3 is TGCAGTGCTAACCCCGACGGTCCCGAAGCTTTCTTT.

Many counts were recorded for this clonotype. This rearrangement joins TRBV28 to TRBJ1-6, with 12 nucleotides matching TRBD1. V lost 5 bases and J lost 10; bases outside the gene matches: 3. Germline CDR1 reads MDHEN; CDR2 reads SYDVKM. The CDR3 has 14 amino acids. The CDR3 spells CASSEGQGASPLHF. CDR3 sequence (DNA): TGTGCCAGCAGTGAGGGACAGGGGGCCTCACCCCTCCACTTT. The full variable domain, with the rest looked up from reference TRBV28 and TRBJ1-6, is DVKVTQSSRYLVKRTGEKVFLECVQDMDHENMFWYRQDPGLGLRLIYFSYDVKMKEKGDIPEGYSVSREKKERFSLILESASTNQTSMYLCASSEGQGASPLHFGNGTRLTVT.

This clonotype showed up many times. The rearrangement uses TRBV4-2 and TRBJ1-1; 12 positions agree with TRBD1. The CDR3 totals 15 residues. CDR1 is LGHNA and CDR2 is YNFKEQ in the germline V gene. Trimming at V came to 4 bases and at J to 5 bases, leaving 5 bases not matched to a gene. The CDR3, as DNA: TGTGCCAGCAGCCCGGGACAGGGGGCGCGGACTGAAGCTTTCTTT. It specifies CASSPGQGARTEAFF.

This clonotype has at least ten counts. The DNA of the CDR3 is TGTGCCAGCAGCCAAGTTACGGGGACCACGAACACCGGGGAGCTGTTTTTT. The encoded protein is CASSQVTGTTNTGELFF. This chain links TRBV4-2 with TRBJ2-2; either TRBD1 or TRBD2 may supply D (5 bases each). There are 17 residues in the CDR3. Deletions cut 1 base from V and 0 bases from J, with 12 bases between. Germline V gene data show CDR1 as LGHNA and CDR2 as YNFKEQ.

This clonotype came up many times. The rearrangement uses TRBV5-1 and TRBJ1-1; tentative D call: TRBD1 (6 bases). With 4 bases removed from V and 4 bases from J, the gap between germline ends came to 17 bases. CDR3 size: 15 residues. CDR1 SGHRS and CDR2 YFSETQ come from the germline V gene. As DNA, the CDR3 is TGCGCCAGCAGCCCTCTCACAGGGTCAAGCACTGAAGCTTTCTTT. Translating gives CASSPLTGSSTEAFF.

This clonotype was counted at least ten times. This sequence joins TRBV6-2 or TRBV6-3 and TRBJ1-5; maybe TRBD1 (6 bases). This CDR3 region has 18 residues. Deletions cut 0 bases from V and 0 bases from J, with 15 bases between. Germline assignment: CDR1 MNHEY and CDR2 SVGEGT. CDR3 residues: CASSYSSGARNSNQPQHF. The CDR3 DNA reads TGTGCCAGCAGTTACTCCTCGGGGGCGAGGAATAGCAATCAGCCCCAGCATTTT.

This clonotype has a count of ten or more. This sequence joins TRBV12-3 or TRBV12-4 and TRBJ2-3; a possible D gene is TRBD2 (5 bases). Deletions cut 4 bases from V and 6 bases from J, with 17 bases between. This CDR3 comprises 15 residues. In nucleotides, the CDR3 is TGTGCCAGCAGTTCCCGGGGTGGAGGCTGGGATACGCAGTATTTT. Residues: CASSSRGGGWDTQYF.